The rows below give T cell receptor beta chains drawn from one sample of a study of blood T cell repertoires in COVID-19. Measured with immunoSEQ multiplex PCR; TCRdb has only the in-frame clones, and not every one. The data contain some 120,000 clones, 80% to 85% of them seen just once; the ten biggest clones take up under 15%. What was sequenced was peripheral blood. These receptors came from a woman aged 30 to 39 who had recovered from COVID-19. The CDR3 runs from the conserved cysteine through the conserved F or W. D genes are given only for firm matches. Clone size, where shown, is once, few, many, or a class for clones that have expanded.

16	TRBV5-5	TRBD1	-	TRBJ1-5	TGTGCCAGCAGCTACCTTTCGGGACAGGGCGATCAGCCCCAGCATTTT	CASSYLSGQGDQPQHF
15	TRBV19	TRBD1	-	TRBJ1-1	TGTGCCAGTAGTAGACGACGACAGGGGGCCACTGAAGCTTTCTTT	CASSRRRQGATEAFF
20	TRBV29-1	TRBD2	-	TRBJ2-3	TGCAGCGTCCGAAGGCCGGGACTAGCGGGAATAACGGCTAGCACAGATACGCAGTATTTT	CSVRRPGLAGITASTDTQYF
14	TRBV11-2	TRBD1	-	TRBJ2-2	TGTGCCAGCAGCAGGACAGGGGGCCCCGGGGAGCTGTTTTTT	CASSRTGGPGELFF
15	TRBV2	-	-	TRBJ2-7	TGTGCCAGCAGCACGCGCCGGGCCACAGGCGACGAGCAGTACTTC	CASSTRRATGDEQYF
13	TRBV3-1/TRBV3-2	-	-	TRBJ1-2	TGTGCCAGCAGCCAAACTAAGAGCTATGGCTACACCTTC	CASSQTKSYGYTF
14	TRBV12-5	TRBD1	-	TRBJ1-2	TGTGCTAGTGTTCGAAATACAGGGGAGTCTGGCTACACCTTC	CASVRNTGESGYTF
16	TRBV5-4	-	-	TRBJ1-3	TGTGCCAGCAGCTTTGGCGGAGACCGGTCTGGAAACACCATATATTTT	CASSFGGDRSGNTIYF
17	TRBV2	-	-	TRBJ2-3	TGTGCCAGCAGTGACGGATTGAGGGTAGCCCCCACAGATACGCAGTATTTT	CASSDGLRVAPTDTQYF
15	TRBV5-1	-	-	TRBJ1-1	TGCGCCAGCAGCTTGGTGGCAGGCTCTGTCACTGAAGCTTTCTTT	CASSLVAGSVTEAFF
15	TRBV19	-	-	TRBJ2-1	TGTGCCAGTAGTCGGGGAGCGTACCCCTACAATGAGCAGTTCTTC	CASSRGAYPYNEQFF
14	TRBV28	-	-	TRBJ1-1	TGTGCCACTGCTTTCTCGGGAAGTTGGACTGAAGCTTTCTTT	CATAFSGSWTEAFF
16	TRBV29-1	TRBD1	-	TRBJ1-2	TGCAGCGTTCGCATCCCAAACAGGGGGCTTAACTATGGCTACACCTTC	CSVRIPNRGLNYGYTF
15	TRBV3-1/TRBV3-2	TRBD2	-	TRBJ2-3	TGTGCCAGCAGCCAAGGGCTAGCGGGCCAGGCTACGCAGTATTTT	CASSQGLAGQATQYF
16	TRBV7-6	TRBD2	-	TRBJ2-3	TGTGCCAGCAGCTTTCGCGGGGGGGCCGAAACAGATACGCAGTATTTT	CASSFRGGAETDTQYF
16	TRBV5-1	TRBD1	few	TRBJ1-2	TGCGCCAGCAGCACCCGTACGACAGGGGGCGTCTATGGCTACACCTTC	CASSTRTTGGVYGYTF
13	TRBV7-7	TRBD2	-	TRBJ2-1	TGTGCTAGCAGCGGGGGGGCAAACAATGAGCAGTTCTTC	CASSGGANNEQFF
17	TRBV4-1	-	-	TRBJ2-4	TGCGCCAGCAGCCAAGACTCCTCGGGATTAGCCAAAAACATTCAGTACTTC	CASSQDSSGLAKNIQYF
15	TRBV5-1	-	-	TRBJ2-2	TGCGCCAGCAGCCATCAACAAGCGAACACCGGGGAGCTGTTTTTT	CASSHQQANTGELFF
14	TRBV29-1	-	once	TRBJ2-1	TGCAGCGTTGATCCGGGGTCTGCGAACAATGAGCAGTTCTTC	CSVDPGSANNEQFF
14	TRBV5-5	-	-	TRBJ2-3	TGTGCCAGCAGCTCGCTTACTAGCACAGATACGCAGTATTTT	CASSSLTSTDTQYF
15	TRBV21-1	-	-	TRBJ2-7	TGTGCCAGCAGCAAAGCTTCTGAGACTTCCTACGAGCAGTACTTC	CASSKASETSYEQYF
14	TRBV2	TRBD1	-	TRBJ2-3	TGTGCCACAAACCGGGACAGGGGGACAGATACGCAGTATTTT	CATNRDRGTDTQYF
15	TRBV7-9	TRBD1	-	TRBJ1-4	TGTGCCAGCAGCACCGGACAGGGGGCGCATGAAAAACTGTTTTTT	CASSTGQGAHEKLFF
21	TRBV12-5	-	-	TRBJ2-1	TGTGCTAGTGGTTTGGTACGGGACTTTCGGGGTCTACCAAGCTCCTACAATGAGCAGTTCTTC	CASGLVRDFRGLPSSYNEQFF
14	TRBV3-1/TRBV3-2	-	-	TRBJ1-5	TGTGCCAGCAGCCAGCAGGGCGGCGTCCAGCCCCAGCATTTT	CASSQQGGVQPQHF
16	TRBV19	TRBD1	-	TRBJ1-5	TGTGCCAGTAGTCTTCGGACAGGGGGACAGGATCAGCCCCAGCATTTT	CASSLRTGGQDQPQHF
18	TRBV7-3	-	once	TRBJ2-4	TGTGCCAGCAGCTTAACTATCAGAGACAAAGAATCCAAAAACATTCAGTACTTC	CASSLTIRDKESKNIQYF
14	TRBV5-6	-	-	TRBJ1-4	TGTGCCAGCAGCTTGGTCGGGGGGAACGAAAAACTGTTTTTT	CASSLVGGNEKLFF
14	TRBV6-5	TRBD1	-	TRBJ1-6	TGTGCCAGCACCGAGACAGGGGACAATTCACCCCTCCACTTT	CASTETGDNSPLHF
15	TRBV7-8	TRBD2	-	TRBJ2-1	TGTGCCAGCAGCCTATTGACTAGCGGGAGCGATGAGCAGTTCTTC	CASSLLTSGSDEQFF
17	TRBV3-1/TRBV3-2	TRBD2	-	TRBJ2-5	TGTGCCAGCAGCCGGGATGGGCTAGGGAGGGTAGGGGAGACCCAGTACTTC	CASSRDGLGRVGETQYF
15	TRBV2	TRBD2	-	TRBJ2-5	TGTGCCAGCAGTGACGGCCTAGCGGGAAAAGAGACCCAGTACTTC	CASSDGLAGKETQYF
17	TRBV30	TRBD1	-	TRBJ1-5	TGTGCCTGGAGTGCGACCGGGACAGGGAATGGGAATCAGCCCCAGCATTTT	CAWSATGTGNGNQPQHF
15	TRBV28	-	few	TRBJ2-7	TGTGCCAGCAGCTATAGTACAGGGATAATCTACGAGCAGTACTTC	CASSYSTGIIYEQYF
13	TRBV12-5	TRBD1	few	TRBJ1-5	TGTGCTAGTGGATCATACAGGGGAGAGCCCCAGCATTTT	CASGSYRGEPQHF
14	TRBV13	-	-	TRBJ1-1	TGTGCCAGCAGCTCTCGAGGGGGGAACACTGAAGCTTTCTTT	CASSSRGGNTEAFF
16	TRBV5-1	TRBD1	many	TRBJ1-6	TGCGCCAGCAGCTTGGGGGGACAGGGGAATAATTCACCCCTCCACTTT	CASSLGGQGNNSPLHF